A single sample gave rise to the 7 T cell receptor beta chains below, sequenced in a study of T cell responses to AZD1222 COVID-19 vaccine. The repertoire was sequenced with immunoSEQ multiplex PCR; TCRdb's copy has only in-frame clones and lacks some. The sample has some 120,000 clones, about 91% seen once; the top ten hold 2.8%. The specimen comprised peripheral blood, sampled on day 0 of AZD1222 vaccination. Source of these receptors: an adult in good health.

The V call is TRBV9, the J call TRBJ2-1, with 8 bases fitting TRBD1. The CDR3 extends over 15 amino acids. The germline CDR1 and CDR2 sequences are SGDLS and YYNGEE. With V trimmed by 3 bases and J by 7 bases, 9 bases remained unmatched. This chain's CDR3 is CASSEGTGRWNEQFF. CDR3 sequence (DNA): TGTGCCAGCAGCGAAGGGACAGGTAGGTGGAATGAGCAGTTCTTC.

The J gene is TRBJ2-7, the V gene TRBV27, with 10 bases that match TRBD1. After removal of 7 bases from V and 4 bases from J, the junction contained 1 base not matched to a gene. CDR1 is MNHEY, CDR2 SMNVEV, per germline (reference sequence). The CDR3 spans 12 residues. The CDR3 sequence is CASTDRGYEQYF. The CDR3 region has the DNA TGTGCCAGCACGGACAGGGGGTACGAGCAGTACTTC.

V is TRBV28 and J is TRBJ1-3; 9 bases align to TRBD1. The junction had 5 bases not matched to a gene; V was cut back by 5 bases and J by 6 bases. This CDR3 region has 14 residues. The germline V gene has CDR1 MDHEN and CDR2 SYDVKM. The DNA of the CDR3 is TGTGCCAGCAGTGGGGGACAGGGTACAAACACCATATATTTT. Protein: CASSGGQGTNTIYF.

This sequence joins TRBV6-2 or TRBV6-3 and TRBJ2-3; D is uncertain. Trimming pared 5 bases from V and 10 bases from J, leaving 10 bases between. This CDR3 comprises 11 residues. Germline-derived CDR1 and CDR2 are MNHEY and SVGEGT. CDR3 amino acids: CASSQPSAQYF. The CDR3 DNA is TGTGCCAGCAGTCAACCTAGTGCGCAGTATTTT.

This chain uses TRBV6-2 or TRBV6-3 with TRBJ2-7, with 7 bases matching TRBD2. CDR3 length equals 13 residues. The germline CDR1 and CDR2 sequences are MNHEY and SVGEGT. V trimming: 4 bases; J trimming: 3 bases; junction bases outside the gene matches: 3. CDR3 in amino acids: CASSSSGDYEQYF. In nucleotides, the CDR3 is TGTGCCAGCAGTTCGAGCGGGGACTACGAGCAGTACTTC.

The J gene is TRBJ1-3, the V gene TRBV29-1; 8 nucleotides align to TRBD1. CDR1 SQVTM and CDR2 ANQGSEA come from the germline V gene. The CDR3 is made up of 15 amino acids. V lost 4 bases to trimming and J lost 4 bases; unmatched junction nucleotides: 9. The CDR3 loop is CSVGGTGFSGNTIYF. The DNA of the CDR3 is TGCAGCGTTGGAGGGACAGGTTTTTCAGGAAACACCATATATTTT. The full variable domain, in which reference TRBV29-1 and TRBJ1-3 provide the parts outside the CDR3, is SAVISQKPSRDICQRGTSLTIQCQVDSQVTMMFWYRQQPGQSLTLIATANQGSEATYESGFVIDKFPISRPNLTFSTLTVSNMSPEDSSIYLCSVGGTGFSGNTIYFGEGSWLTVV.

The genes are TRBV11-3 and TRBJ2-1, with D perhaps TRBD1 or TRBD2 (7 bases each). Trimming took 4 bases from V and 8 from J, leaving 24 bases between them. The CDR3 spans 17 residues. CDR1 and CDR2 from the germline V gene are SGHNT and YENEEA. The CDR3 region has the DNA TGTGCCAGCAGCTCAGGGGTTGGAGCGGGGCAGGGGGATGAGCAGTTCTTC. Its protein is CASSSGVGAGQGDEQFF.